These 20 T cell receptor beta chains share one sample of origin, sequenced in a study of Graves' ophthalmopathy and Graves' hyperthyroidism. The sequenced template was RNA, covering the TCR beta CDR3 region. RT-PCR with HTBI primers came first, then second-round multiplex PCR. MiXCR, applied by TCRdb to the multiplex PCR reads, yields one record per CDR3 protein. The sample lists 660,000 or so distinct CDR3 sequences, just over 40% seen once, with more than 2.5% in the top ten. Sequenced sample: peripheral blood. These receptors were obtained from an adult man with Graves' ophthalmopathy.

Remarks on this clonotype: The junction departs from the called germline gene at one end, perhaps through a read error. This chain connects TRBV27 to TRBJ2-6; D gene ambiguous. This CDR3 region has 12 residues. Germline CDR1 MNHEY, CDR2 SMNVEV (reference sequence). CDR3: CAVLTGANVLTF. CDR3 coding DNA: TGCGCCGTGCTGACCGGGGCCAACGTCCTGACTTTC.

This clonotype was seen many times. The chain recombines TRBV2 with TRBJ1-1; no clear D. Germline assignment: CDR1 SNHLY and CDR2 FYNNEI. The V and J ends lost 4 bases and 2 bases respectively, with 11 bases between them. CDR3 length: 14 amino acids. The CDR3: CASSGAGLNTEAFF. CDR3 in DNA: TGTGCCAGCAGTGGGGCAGGACTTAACACTGAAGCTTTCTTT.

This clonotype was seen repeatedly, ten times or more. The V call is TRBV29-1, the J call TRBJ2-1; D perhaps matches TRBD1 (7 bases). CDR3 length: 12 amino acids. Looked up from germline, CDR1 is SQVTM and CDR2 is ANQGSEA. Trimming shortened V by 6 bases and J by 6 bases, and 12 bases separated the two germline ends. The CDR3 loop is CSVVQGGNEQFF. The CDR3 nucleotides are TGCAGCGTCGTCCAGGGGGGCAATGAGCAGTTCTTC.

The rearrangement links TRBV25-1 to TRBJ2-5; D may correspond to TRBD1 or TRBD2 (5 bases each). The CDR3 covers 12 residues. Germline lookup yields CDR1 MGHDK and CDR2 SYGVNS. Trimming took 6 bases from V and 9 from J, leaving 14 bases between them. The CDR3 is CASSSGTHSQYF. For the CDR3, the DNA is TGTGCCAGCAGCTCAGGGACCCATTCCCAGTACTTC.

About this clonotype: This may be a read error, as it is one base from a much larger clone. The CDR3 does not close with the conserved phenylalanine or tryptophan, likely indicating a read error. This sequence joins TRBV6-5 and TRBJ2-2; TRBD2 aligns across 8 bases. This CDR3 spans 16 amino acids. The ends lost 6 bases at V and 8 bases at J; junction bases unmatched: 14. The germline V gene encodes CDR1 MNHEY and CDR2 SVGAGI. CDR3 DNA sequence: TGTGCCAGCAGCCCCCTTCTCGGCGGGGGGCAAGGGGAGCTGTTTTCT. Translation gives CASSPLLGGGQGELFS.

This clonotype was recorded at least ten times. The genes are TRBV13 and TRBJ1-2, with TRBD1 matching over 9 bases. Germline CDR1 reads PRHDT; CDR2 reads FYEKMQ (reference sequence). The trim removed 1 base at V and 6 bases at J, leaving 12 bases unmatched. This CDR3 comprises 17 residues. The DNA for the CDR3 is TGTGCCAGCAGCTTAGCCAGGGTAGGGACAGGGCTTGATGGCTACACCTTC. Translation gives CASSLARVGTGLDGYTF.

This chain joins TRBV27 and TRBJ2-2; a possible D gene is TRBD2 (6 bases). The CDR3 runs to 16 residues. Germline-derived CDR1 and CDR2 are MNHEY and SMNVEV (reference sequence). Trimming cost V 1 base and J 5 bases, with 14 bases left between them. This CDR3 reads CASSLFRGAGTGELFF. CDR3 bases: TGTGCCAGCAGTTTATTCCGGGGCGCGGGGACCGGGGAGCTGTTTTTT.

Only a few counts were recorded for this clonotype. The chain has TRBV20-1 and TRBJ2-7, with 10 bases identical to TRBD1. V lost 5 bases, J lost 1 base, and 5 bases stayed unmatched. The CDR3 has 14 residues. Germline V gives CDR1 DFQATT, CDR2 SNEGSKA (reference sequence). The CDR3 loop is CSAGPGQGSYEQYF. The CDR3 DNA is TGCAGTGCTGGCCCGGGACAGGGGTCCTACGAGCAGTACTTC.

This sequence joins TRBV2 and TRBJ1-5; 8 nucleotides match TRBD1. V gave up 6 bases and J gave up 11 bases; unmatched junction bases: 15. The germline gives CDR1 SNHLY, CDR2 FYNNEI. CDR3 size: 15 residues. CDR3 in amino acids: CASRANRGGQETQHF. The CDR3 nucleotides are TGTGCCAGCAGGGCGAACAGGGGGGGCCAGGAGACCCAGCATTTT. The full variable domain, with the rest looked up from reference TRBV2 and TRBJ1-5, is EPEVTQTPSHQVTQMGQEVILRCVPISNHLYFYWYRQILGQKVEFLVSFYNNEISEKSEIFDDQFSVERPDGSNFTLKIRSTKLEDSAMYFCASRANRGGQETQHFGDGTRLSIL.

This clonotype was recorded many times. CDR3 nucleotides: TGCAGCGTTGAAGGGGGACTAGCGGCGAACACCGGGGAGCTGTTTTTT. Translation: CSVEGGLAANTGELFF. This chain joins TRBV29-1 and TRBJ2-2, with 11 bases fitting TRBD2. The CDR3 runs to 16 residues. The germline V gene has CDR1 SQVTM and CDR2 ANQGSEA. V trimming: 1 base; J trimming: 0 bases; junction bases outside the gene matches: 1.

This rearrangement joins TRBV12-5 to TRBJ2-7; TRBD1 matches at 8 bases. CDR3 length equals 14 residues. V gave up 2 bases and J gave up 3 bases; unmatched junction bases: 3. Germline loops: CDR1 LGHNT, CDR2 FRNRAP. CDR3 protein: CASGLTGTGYEQYF. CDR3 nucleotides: TGTGCTAGTGGTTTGACGGGGACAGGCTACGAGCAGTACTTC.

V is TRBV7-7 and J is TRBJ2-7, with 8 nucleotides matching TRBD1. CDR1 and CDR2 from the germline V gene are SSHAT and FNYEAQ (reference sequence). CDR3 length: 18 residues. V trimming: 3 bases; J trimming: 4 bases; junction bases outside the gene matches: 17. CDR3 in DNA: TGTGCCAGCAGCTTCAACCAGCGGTTTGGGGACAGGATGTACGAGCAGTACTTC. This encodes CASSFNQRFGDRMYEQYF.

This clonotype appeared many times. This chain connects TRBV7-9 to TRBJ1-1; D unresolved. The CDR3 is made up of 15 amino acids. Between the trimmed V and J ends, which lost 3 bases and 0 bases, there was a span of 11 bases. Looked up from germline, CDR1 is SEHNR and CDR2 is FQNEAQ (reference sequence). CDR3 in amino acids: CASSFMAALNTEAFF. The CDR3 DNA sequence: TGTGCCAGCAGCTTTATGGCGGCCTTGAACACTGAAGCTTTCTTT.

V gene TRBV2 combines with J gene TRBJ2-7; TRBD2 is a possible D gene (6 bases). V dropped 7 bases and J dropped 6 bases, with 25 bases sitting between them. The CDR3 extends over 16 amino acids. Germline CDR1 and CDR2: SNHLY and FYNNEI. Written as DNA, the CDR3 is TGTGCCAGCACCCCCTCGCGGGCGGTGCCCGGGGGCGAGCAGTACTTC. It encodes CASTPSRAVPGGEQYF.

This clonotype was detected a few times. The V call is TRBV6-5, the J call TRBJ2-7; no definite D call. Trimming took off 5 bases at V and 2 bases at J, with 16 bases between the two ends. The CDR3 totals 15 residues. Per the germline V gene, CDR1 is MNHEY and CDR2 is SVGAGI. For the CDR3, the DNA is TGTGCCAGCAGTACTCGAATGGATCCGGCCTACGAGCAGTACTTC. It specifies CASSTRMDPAYEQYF.

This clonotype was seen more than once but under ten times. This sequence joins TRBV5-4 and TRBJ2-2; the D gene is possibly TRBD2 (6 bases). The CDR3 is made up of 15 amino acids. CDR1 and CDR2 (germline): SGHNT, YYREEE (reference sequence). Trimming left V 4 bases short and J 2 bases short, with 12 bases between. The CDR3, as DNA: TGTGCCAGCAGCCCAGGTAGCGGAAACACCGGGGAGCTGTTTTTT. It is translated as CASSPGSGNTGELFF.

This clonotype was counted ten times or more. CDR3 in DNA: TGTGCCAGCAGCCTGGGACAGGTGAATCCCAATTCACCCCTCCACTTT. Residues: CASSLGQVNPNSPLHF. V gene TRBV5-5 combines with J gene TRBJ1-6, with 8 bases fitting TRBD1. The ends lost 4 bases at V and 7 bases at J; junction bases unmatched: 10. The CDR3 loop spans 16 amino acids. The germline V gene encodes CDR1 SGHKS and CDR2 YYEKEE (reference sequence).

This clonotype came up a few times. The CDR3, as DNA: TGTGCCAGCAGTACTTCAAGCACCGGGGAGCTGTTTTTT. Translation gives CASSTSSTGELFF. The chain has TRBV11-3 and TRBJ2-2; no definite D call. This CDR3 contains 13 residues. Germline V gene data show CDR1 as SGHNT and CDR2 as YENEEA. The germline V and J ends were trimmed by 6 bases and 4 bases, with 9 bases remaining between them.

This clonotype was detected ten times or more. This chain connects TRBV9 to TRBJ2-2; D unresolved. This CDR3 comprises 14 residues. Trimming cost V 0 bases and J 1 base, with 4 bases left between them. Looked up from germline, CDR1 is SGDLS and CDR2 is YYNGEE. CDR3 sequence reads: CASSVVMNTGELFF. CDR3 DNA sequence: TGTGCCAGCAGCGTAGTCATGAACACCGGGGAGCTGTTTTTT.

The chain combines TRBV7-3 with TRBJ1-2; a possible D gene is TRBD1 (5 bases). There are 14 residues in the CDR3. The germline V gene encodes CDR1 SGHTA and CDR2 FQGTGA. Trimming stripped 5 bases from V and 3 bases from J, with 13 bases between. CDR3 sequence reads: CASSPSGQDYGYTF. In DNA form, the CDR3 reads TGTGCCAGCAGCCCATCGGGGCAGGACTATGGCTACACCTTC.